The entry below describes one T cell receptor (beta chain). This clone was recorded a few times. Its antigen is unknown. Qualities for individual bases were not recorded, and no much larger clone is one base off. V is shortened by 7 bases, J by 3 bases, and the region joining them spans 13 bases. CDR1 and CDR2 are drawn from the germline V gene (reference sequence): LNHDA, SQIVND. The CDR3 runs 14 residues from the cysteine to the phenylalanine. Only CDR3 DNA is held: 42 bases, read in frame from base 1. The data derive from a study of metastatic and nonmetastatic thyroid tumors (dated by TCRdb to 2020 to 2021). With respect to the entire study: The researchers compared repertoires between peripheral blood samples and tumor or nodule tissue samples from patients with malignant or benign thyroid disease. What the research found in general, with its limitations: In both blood and tumor samples, malignant tumors were reported to have significantly higher TCR beta diversity than benign nodules.

Receptors were amplified or captured by PCR. Sequencing was performed on an Illumina HiSeq 4000. High-throughput sequencing was used to profile the CDR3 region of the TCR beta-chain in every patient. As for the original processing: Drawing on CDR3 differences between clinicopathological groups, the researchers built a classifier meant to tell apart patients with distant-metastatic papillary thyroid cancer. The Shannon index was used to measure repertoire diversity, and the Morisita-Horn index was used to measure how similar tumor and blood repertoires were. TCRdb reworked the public reads: Q25 trimming with fastp, MiXCR clone assembly, productive beta chains retained. The V and J calls and clone size come from TCRdb's table, not from the authors' own analysis. The sample table records 35,000 to 50,000 clones; over 25% of these occur just once. 9.9% of the sample lies in the top ten. None of the patients had been given any treatment before thyroid surgery. Patient clinical samples collected from about 2012 to 2019 were retrospectively analysed using T-cell receptor beta sequencing.

The source of this sequence is a male donor with papillary thyroid cancer or a benign thyroid nodule (not recorded which). Some clones in this sample may be carry-over from other donors' samples. The chain joins TRBV19 to TRBJ2-1, and perhaps TRBD2 as D gene, on 6 matching bases. Sequencing was performed on blood. The DNA sequence follows: TGTGCCAGTACGGAGCGGGCTTACTACAATGAGCAGTTCTTC. The encoded protein is CASTERAYYNEQFF.